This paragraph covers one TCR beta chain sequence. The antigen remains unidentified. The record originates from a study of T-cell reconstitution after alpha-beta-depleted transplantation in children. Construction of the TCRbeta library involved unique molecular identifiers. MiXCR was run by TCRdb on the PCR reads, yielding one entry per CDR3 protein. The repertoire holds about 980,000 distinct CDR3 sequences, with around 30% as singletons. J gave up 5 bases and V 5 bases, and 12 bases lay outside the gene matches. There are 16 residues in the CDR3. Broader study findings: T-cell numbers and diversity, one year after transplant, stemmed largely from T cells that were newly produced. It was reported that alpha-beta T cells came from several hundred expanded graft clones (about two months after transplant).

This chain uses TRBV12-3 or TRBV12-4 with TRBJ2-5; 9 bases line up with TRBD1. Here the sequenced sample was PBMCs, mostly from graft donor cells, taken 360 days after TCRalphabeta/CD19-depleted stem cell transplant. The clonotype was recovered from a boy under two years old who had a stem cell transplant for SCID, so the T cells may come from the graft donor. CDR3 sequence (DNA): TGTGCCAGCAGTCGAGGGGACAGGGTGAGGAAGGAGACCCAGTACTTC. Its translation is CASSRGDRVRKETQYF.